The 29 T cell receptor beta chains in this list originate from one sample, sequenced in a study of T-cell reconstitution after alpha-beta-depleted transplantation in children. Preparation of the TCRbeta library used unique molecular identifiers. MiXCR was run by TCRdb on the PCR reads, yielding one entry per CDR3 protein. Of 600,000 to 800,000 distinct CDR3 sequences in the sample, around 13% are singletons; the top ten hold 0.79%. Sequenced material: PBMCs, taken before TCRalphabeta/CD19-depleted stem cell transplant. Receptors originate from a girl aged 2-10 years with congenital amegakaryocytic thrombocytopenia, due to receive a stem cell transplant.

A word on this clonotype: Given a much more abundant clone one base away, this may be a read error. The chain uses TRBV7-8 and TRBJ2-4; D is unresolved. V was trimmed by 2 bases and J by 9 bases, leaving 11 bases between them. Germline V gives CDR1 SGHVS, CDR2 FQNEAQ. The CDR3 contains 13 residues. The CDR3 here is CASSLLSPGIQYF. The DNA of the CDR3 is TGTGCCAGCAGCTTACTTAGCCCGGGCATTCAGTACTTC.

This clonotype was counted only a few times. The rearrangement joins TRBV5-1 to TRBJ1-1; D unresolved. From germline, CDR1 is SGHRS and CDR2 YFSETQ. This CDR3 has 14 residues. V shed 3 bases and J shed 1 base, with 10 bases lying between them. CDR3 sequence: CASSSVGENTEAFF. CDR3 bases: TGCGCCAGCAGCTCGGTCGGGGAGAACACTGAAGCTTTCTTT.

This clonotype was seen more than once but under ten times. The chain recombines TRBV7-8 with TRBJ2-5; the D gene is possibly TRBD1 (5 bases). In germline, CDR1 is SGHVS, CDR2 FQNEAQ. Trimming cost V 2 bases and J 4 bases, with 14 bases left between them. The length of the CDR3 is 15 residues. CDR3 bases: TGTGCCAGCAGCTTAAACAGGCTGGATGGAGAGACCCAGTACTTC. It codes for CASSLNRLDGETQYF.

V is TRBV5-1 and J is TRBJ2-7; possibly TRBD1 for D (6 bases). Germline CDR1 is SGHRS and CDR2 is YFSETQ. Trimming removed 4 bases at V and 3 bases at J, with 11 bases between. The CDR3 runs to 13 residues. DNA for the CDR3: TGCGCCAGCAGCCATACAGGGATCTACGAGCAGTACTTC. The encoded protein is CASSHTGIYEQYF. The whole variable domain, filled in from reference TRBV5-1 and TRBJ2-7, reads KAGVTQTPRYLIKTRGQQVTLSCSPISGHRSVSWYQQTPGQGLQFLFEYFSETQRNKGNFPGRFSGRQFSNSRSEMNVSTLELGDSALYLCASSHTGIYEQYFGPGTRLTVT.

A note on this clonotype: A far larger clone is off by one base, so a read error is likely. This chain connects TRBV12-3 or TRBV12-4 to TRBJ2-1; 8 nucleotides line up with TRBD1. V was pared by 4 bases and J by 8 bases, with 1 base of the junction left unmatched. This CDR3 region has 12 residues. CDR3 coding DNA: TGTGCCAGCAGTTCCAGGGGGCATGAGCAGTTCTTC. Protein sequence: CASSSRGHEQFF.

At least ten counts were recorded for this clonotype. The J gene is TRBJ2-1, the V gene TRBV20-1; D is ambiguous. Germline V CDR1 and CDR2: DFQATT, SNEGSKA (reference sequence). V lost 0 bases, J lost 6 bases, and 12 bases lay in between. CDR3 length: 14 amino acids. CDR3 bases: TGCAGTGCTAGAGATATCTCTCCGCTCAATGAGCAGTTCTTC. Its translation is CSARDISPLNEQFF.

This clonotype has at least ten counts. This chain links TRBV29-1 with TRBJ2-7; maybe TRBD2 (6 bases). Trimming cost V 4 bases and J 4 bases, with 14 bases left between them. This CDR3 has 13 amino acids. Germline CDR1 is SQVTM and CDR2 is ANQGSEA. The CDR3 DNA sequence: TGCAGCGTTGTTGGTAGCGGCCGATACGAGCAGTACTTC. The encoded protein is CSVVGSGRYEQYF.

This clonotype occurred many times. The rearrangement links TRBV4-2 to TRBJ2-1; D remains unclear. CDR1 is LGHNA, CDR2 YNFKEQ, per germline. There are 13 residues in the CDR3. The V end was cut by 1 base, the J end by 8 bases, with 9 bases between. The CDR3 sequence is CASSQVVGDEQFF. The CDR3, as DNA: TGTGCCAGCAGCCAAGTTGTGGGCGATGAGCAGTTCTTC.

Many counts were recorded for this clonotype. The chain recombines TRBV7-6 with TRBJ2-5; D not certain. The CDR3 is 14 amino acids. CDR1 SGHVS and CDR2 FNYEAQ come from the germline V gene. The V and J ends lost 3 bases and 2 bases respectively, with 10 bases between them. This chain's CDR3 is CASSFPPSQETQYF. CDR3 DNA: TGTGCCAGCAGCTTCCCACCATCTCAAGAGACCCAGTACTTC.

V usage is TRBV7-6 and J usage is TRBJ2-3; 10 nucleotides line up with TRBD2. From germline, CDR1 is SGHVS and CDR2 FNYEAQ. Unmatched junction bases numbered 17, after V lost 5 bases and J lost 0 bases. This CDR3 comprises 20 residues. CDR3 in amino acids: CASSTPRTSGDLFSTDTQYF. The CDR3 nucleotides read TGTGCCAGCAGCACGCCTAGGACTAGCGGCGACCTGTTCAGCACAGATACGCAGTATTTT.

V and J are TRBV27 and TRBJ2-3, with D unresolved. The CDR3 sequence is 15 residues long. Germline CDR1 is MNHEY and CDR2 is SMNVEV (reference sequence). Deletions cut 2 bases from V and 0 bases from J, with 9 bases between. In DNA, the CDR3 is TGTGCCAGCAGTTTAAAGCTCCACAGCACAGATACGCAGTATTTT. It codes for CASSLKLHSTDTQYF.

This clonotype has more than one count but fewer than ten. J is TRBJ1-6 and V is TRBV3-1; no reliable D call. V was pared by 1 base and J by 9 bases, with 10 bases between. The CDR3 has 14 amino acids. CDR1 and CDR2 (germline): LGHDT, YNNKEL (reference sequence). CDR3 sequence reads: CASSQGTGISPLHF. CDR3 sequence (DNA): TGTGCCAGCAGCCAAGGGACTGGGATTTCACCCCTCCACTTT. The full variable domain, completed using reference TRBV3-1 and TRBJ1-6, is DTAVSQTPKYLVTQMGNDKSIKCEQNLGHDTMYWYKQDSKKFLKIMFSYNNKELIINETVPNRFSPKSPDKAHLNLHINSLELGDSAVYFCASSQGTGISPLHFGNGTRLTVT.

In this sample, this clonotype turned up many times. The V and J genes are TRBV20-1 and TRBJ1-2; 9 bases fit TRBD1. Unmatched junction bases numbered 16, after V lost 5 bases and J lost 3 bases. Germline CDR1 reads DFQATT; CDR2 reads SNEGSKA (reference sequence). The CDR3 runs 17 residues. CDR3 sequence: CSAGAPGQGLPDYGYTF. CDR3 bases: TGCAGTGCTGGGGCCCCGGGACAGGGACTTCCAGACTATGGCTACACCTTC.

At least ten counts were recorded for this clonotype. The CDR3 DNA follows: TGTGCCAGCAGCTTTGAAAACGCGGGCTCACCCGAGTTCTATGGCTACACCTTC. It specifies CASSFENAGSPEFYGYTF. This chain joins TRBV11-1 and TRBJ1-2; D is undetermined. The CDR3 totals 18 residues. The ends were cut back, 3 bases at V and 4 bases at J, with 24 bases in the middle. The germline gives CDR1 SGHAT, CDR2 FQDESV (reference sequence). Full variable domain (outside the CDR3, taken from reference TRBV11-1 and TRBJ1-2): EAEVAQSPRYKITEKSQAVAFWCDPISGHATLYWYRQILGQGPELLVQFQDESVVDDSQLPKDRFSAERLKGVDSTLKIQPAELGDSAMYLCASSFENAGSPEFYGYTFGSGTRLTVV.

This clonotype was observed at least ten times. The chain uses TRBV5-1 and TRBJ2-7; D possibly corresponds to TRBD2 (6 bases). Germline values: CDR1 SGHRS, CDR2 YFSETQ. This CDR3 is built from 14 residues. Trimming removed 4 bases at V and 1 base at J, with 12 bases between. CDR3: CASSTRDSSYEQYF. CDR3 bases: TGCGCCAGCAGCACTCGGGACTCGTCCTACGAGCAGTACTTC.

The chain uses TRBV19 and TRBJ2-7, with TRBD1 as a possible D gene (5 bases). This CDR3 contains 14 residues. The V gene's germline CDR1 is LNHDA and CDR2 SQIVND (reference sequence). Between the trimmed V and J ends, which lost 5 bases and 2 bases, there was a span of 13 bases. CDR3 sequence: CASSPVDMAYEQYF. The CDR3 DNA reads as TGTGCCAGTAGTCCGGTGGACATGGCCTACGAGCAGTACTTC. The full variable domain, in which reference TRBV19 and TRBJ2-7 provide the parts outside the CDR3, is DGGITQSPKYLFRKEGQNVTLSCEQNLNHDAMYWYRQDPGQGLRLIYYSQIVNDFQKGDIAEGYSVSREKKESFPLTVTSAQKNPTAFYLCASSPVDMAYEQYFGPGTRLTVT.

This clonotype was observed many times. The rearrangement links TRBV25-1 to TRBJ2-7; TRBD1 agrees at 8 bases. Germline CDR1 is MGHDK and CDR2 is SYGVNS. The CDR3 is made up of 15 amino acids. Trimming took 8 bases from V and 4 from J; bases not matched to a gene: 13. The CDR3 sequence is CASGQTTGTGYEQYF. CDR3 in DNA: TGTGCCAGCGGCCAAACGACAGGGACAGGTTACGAGCAGTACTTC.

The chain couples TRBV20-1 to TRBJ2-5; 12 nucleotides align to TRBD2. Germline values: CDR1 DFQATT, CDR2 SNEGSKA (reference sequence). The CDR3 consists of 18 residues. The J segment lost 5 bases and the V segment lost 3 bases, leaving 16 bases of the junction unmatched. The CDR3 protein is CSASEASGRAWVFETQYF. CDR3 sequence (DNA): TGCAGTGCTAGCGAAGCTAGCGGGAGGGCCTGGGTGTTCGAGACCCAGTACTTC.

This chain links TRBV28 with TRBJ2-7; D possibly uses TRBD1 or TRBD2 (5 bases each). This CDR3 is built from 15 residues. Looked up from germline, CDR1 is MDHEN and CDR2 is SYDVKM. V lost 3 bases and J 2 bases, leaving 14 bases between the germline ends. The CDR3 coding sequence is TGTGCCAGCAGTTTCCAGGGAGCTATGACCTACGAGCAGTACTTC. Its protein is CASSFQGAMTYEQYF.

This clonotype was detected a few times. The chain uses TRBV7-2 and TRBJ2-7; D perhaps matches TRBD2 (5 bases). The CDR3 length is 13 residues. The germline V and J ends were trimmed by 1 base and 6 bases, with 10 bases remaining between them. CDR1 and CDR2 (germline): SGHTA, FQGNSA. The CDR3 sequence is CASSLVTSGEQYF. CDR3 DNA sequence: TGTGCCAGCAGCTTAGTTACTAGTGGCGAGCAGTACTTC.

This clonotype came up many times. The chain couples TRBV15 to TRBJ2-5; TRBD2 is a possible D gene (6 bases). Trimming took 1 base from V and 2 from J, leaving 11 bases between them. Germline loops: CDR1 LNHNV, CDR2 YYDKDF (reference sequence). The CDR3 length is 15 residues. Written as DNA, the CDR3 is TGTGCCACCAGCAGAGGTCTGGGAGGACAAGAGACCCAGTACTTC. It codes for CATSRGLGGQETQYF.

This clonotype came up many times. This chain links TRBV12-3 or TRBV12-4 with TRBJ2-1; the match to TRBD2 covers 7 bases. The V and J ends lost 4 bases and 2 bases, in that order; junction bases with no gene match: 5. CDR3 length: 15 residues. The CDR3 here is CASSWTSSPYNEQFF. For the CDR3, the DNA is TGTGCCAGCAGTTGGACTAGTTCCCCCTACAATGAGCAGTTCTTC.

This clonotype has only a few counts. Germline and junction disagree at one end, which may indicate a read error. V usage is TRBV27 and J usage is TRBJ1-5, with unresolved D. This CDR3 spans 12 amino acids. The V gene's germline CDR1 is MNHEY and CDR2 SMNVEV (reference sequence). CDR3 sequence reads: CTSSWGDQPQHF. In DNA, the CDR3 is TGCACCAGCAGTTGGGGAGATCAGCCCCAGCATTTT.

This chain's CDR3 is CASSSPIGRTQYF. Here the CDR3 DNA reads TGTGCCAGCAGCTCCCCCATTGGACGGACCCAGTACTTC. The J gene is TRBJ2-5, the V gene TRBV7-2; D is undetermined. Germline assignment: CDR1 SGHTA and CDR2 FQGNSA. Trimming left V 4 bases short and J 7 bases short, with 13 bases between. The CDR3 contains 13 residues.

V is TRBV3-1 and J is TRBJ2-5, with 8 bases lining up with TRBD2. Germline CDR1 and CDR2: LGHDT and YNNKEL (reference sequence). The CDR3 contains 17 residues. J gave up 5 bases and V 0 bases, and 11 bases lay outside the gene matches. The CDR3: CASSQDKPTSVVETQYF. The CDR3 bases are TGTGCCAGCAGCCAAGATAAACCGACTAGCGTGGTTGAGACCCAGTACTTC.

This sequence joins TRBV5-1 and TRBJ2-7; D not resolved. CDR3 size: 16 residues. The germline V gene has CDR1 SGHRS and CDR2 YFSETQ. Trimming shortened V by 0 bases and J by 0 bases, and 13 bases separated the two germline ends. Here the CDR3 DNA reads TGCGCCAGCAGCTTGGAAATCAACTCTAGCTCCTACGAGCAGTACTTC. Residues: CASSLEINSSSYEQYF.

This clonotype was detected many times. V gene TRBV15 combines with J gene TRBJ1-5; 7 bases align to TRBD1. CDR1 LNHNV and CDR2 YYDKDF come from the germline V gene (reference sequence). V trimming: 5 bases; J trimming: 7 bases; junction bases outside the gene matches: 8. This CDR3 is 14 amino acids long. The CDR3 spells CATSDKTGNQPQHF. The DNA of the CDR3 is TGTGCCACCAGCGATAAGACAGGGAACCAGCCCCAGCATTTT.

The rearrangement links TRBV12-3 or TRBV12-4 to TRBJ2-5; no clear D. CDR3 length: 15 amino acids. Trimming stripped 5 bases from V and 3 bases from J, with 16 bases between. In DNA form, the CDR3 reads TGTGCCAGCAGTCCTCCGCCGGGCGTTAAAGAGACCCAGTACTTC. Translating gives CASSPPPGVKETQYF.

This clonotype was recorded a few times. The rearrangement uses TRBV29-1 and TRBJ2-3, with 7 bases identical to TRBD2. The CDR3 has 14 amino acids. The germline CDR1 and CDR2 sequences are SQVTM and ANQGSEA. V lost 6 bases, J lost 1 base, and 7 bases stayed unmatched. CDR3 sequence (DNA): TGCAGCGTCCCCGGACTAGTCCGCACAGATACGCAGTATTTT. Translation gives CSVPGLVRTDTQYF.